This T cell receptor beta chain was recorded in a study of T cell responses to AZD1222 COVID-19 vaccine. At the level of the study: It was second doses at about 4 or about 12 weeks that were pooled.

Study-level points and caveats: Only after the peak T cell response were repertoires sampled. Spike was spanned by vaccine-associated CD4 TCRs, with dominance at 160-218 and 743-854. There were mostly white British donors and more females than males, and clonal diversity was possibly underestimated.

In the case of this clone: Its cognate antigen is unknown.

This table comes from immunoSEQ multiplex PCR, and its TCRdb copy is limited to in-frame clones, with some not included. The sample lists about 140,000 clones, roughly 90% occurring once. Between the trimmed V and J ends, which lost 2 bases and 4 bases, there was a span of 11 bases. The germline V gene encodes CDR1 MDHEN and CDR2 SYDVKM. The CDR3 spans 14 residues. This sequence originates from an adult in good health. J is TRBJ1-2 and V is TRBV28, with D unresolved. Here the sequenced sample was peripheral blood, taken on day 0 of AZD1222 vaccination. The CDR3 sequence is CASSLRQALYGYTF. In nucleotides, the CDR3 is TGTGCCAGCAGTTTACGGCAGGCACTCTATGGCTACACCTTC.